One and the same sample provided the 18 T cell receptor beta chains below, sequenced in a study of spatial heterogeneity in lung cancer. TCRdb re-called the 5' RACE reads through MiXCR, storing one row per CDR3 protein. This table holds 90,000 or so distinct CDR3 sequences, 7% to 9% found once. This sample's time point: sample taken at primary tumor resection. Whole RNA from tumor, nontumor lung or frozen PBMC was sequenced unsorted. The sample here was PBMCs, taken at surgery. The receptors were gathered from a male donor with early-stage non-small cell lung cancer.

As concerns this clonotype: A clone one base away is much larger, so this may be a read error. This sequence joins TRBV19 and TRBJ2-2, with D possibly TRBD1 on 6 matching bases. Between the trimmed V and J ends, which lost 4 bases and 6 bases, there was a span of 15 bases. The CDR3 length is 15 residues. Germline V gene data show CDR1 as LNHDA and CDR2 as SQIVND (reference sequence). The CDR3 DNA sequence: TGTGCCAGTAGTACTGGGCAGGGGCGCGCCGGGGAGCTGTTTTTT. Translation gives CASSTGQGRAGELFF. Together with reference TRBV19 and TRBJ2-2, the CDR3 gives the full variable domain: DGGITQSPKYLFRKEGQNVTLSCEQNLNHDAMYWYRQDPGQGLRLIYYSQIVNDFQKGDIAEGYSVSREKKESFPLTVTSAQKNPTAFYLCASSTGQGRAGELFFGEGSRLTVL.

This clonotype was counted many times. CDR3 in DNA: TGTGCCAGCAGTGGGACGGGTTCAGGCAATCAGCCCCAGCATTTT. As protein: CASSGTGSGNQPQHF. This chain connects TRBV2 to TRBJ1-5; no reliable D call. From germline, CDR1 is SNHLY and CDR2 FYNNEI. The germline V and J ends were trimmed by 4 bases and 2 bases, with 12 bases remaining between them. CDR3 size: 15 residues.

This clonotype showed up many times. V usage is TRBV7-9 and J usage is TRBJ2-1; no reliable D call. The CDR3 is 13 amino acids. Germline V CDR1 and CDR2: SEHNR, FQNEAQ (reference sequence). Trimming stripped 4 bases from V and 10 bases from J, with 14 bases between. In DNA form, the CDR3 reads TGTGCCAGCAGCTCCGGGCCCCTATGGGAGCAGTTCTTC. This translates into CASSSGPLWEQFF.

This clonotype has a count of ten or more. The genes are TRBV23-1 and TRBJ1-5; D perhaps matches TRBD1 (5 bases). TRBV23-1 is known as an ORF, though its function is uncertain. Trimming stripped 0 bases from V and 0 bases from J, with 9 bases between. The CDR3 loop spans 16 amino acids. For the CDR3, the DNA is TGCGCCAGCAGTCAATCGAAGGGGTATAGCAATCAGCCCCAGCATTTT. Its protein is CASSQSKGYSNQPQHF.

This chain connects TRBV2 to TRBJ2-4; D could derive from TRBD1 or TRBD2 (7 bases each). The CDR3 runs to 14 residues. From germline, CDR1 is SNHLY and CDR2 FYNNEI. Trimming cost V 3 bases and J 14 bases, with 20 bases left between them. CDR3 DNA: TGTGCCAGCAGTGATTTCGGGGGGACAGCGAGTGAGTACTTC. Translating gives CASSDFGGTASEYF.

This clonotype was seen ten or more times. The chain joins TRBV28 to TRBJ2-7; 9 nucleotides agree with TRBD1. The CDR3 spans 13 residues. The junction had 5 bases not matched to a gene; V was cut back by 6 bases and J by 5 bases. Germline V gene data show CDR1 as MDHEN and CDR2 as SYDVKM. Written as DNA, the CDR3 is TGTGCCAGCAGGGGACAGGGACGGGACGAGCAGTACTTC. It specifies CASRGQGRDEQYF.

This clonotype was seen ten or more times. The chain couples TRBV3-1 to TRBJ2-2; possibly TRBD1 or TRBD2 for D (5 bases each). The CDR3 loop spans 14 amino acids. Germline CDR1 is LGHDT and CDR2 is YNNKEL (reference sequence). Trimming took 4 bases from V and 4 from J, leaving 10 bases between them. CDR3 sequence reads: CASSRGTATGELFF. The CDR3 DNA sequence: TGTGCCAGCAGCCGGGGGACCGCCACCGGGGAGCTGTTTTTT.

This sequence joins TRBV11-2 and TRBJ2-7; 8 bases match TRBD1. CDR3 length: 14 residues. The V segment lost 0 bases and the J segment 6 bases; nucleotides outside the gene matches: 4. Germline CDR1 and CDR2: SGHAT and FQNNGV. The chain's CDR3 is CASSLDGQGSEQYF. CDR3 DNA sequence: TGTGCCAGCAGCTTAGACGGACAGGGCAGCGAGCAGTACTTC.

This clonotype came up once. The chain couples TRBV7-9 to TRBJ2-4, with D unclear. The CDR3 length is 14 residues. V was pared by 1 base and J by 3 bases, with 7 bases between. Germline CDR1 SEHNR, CDR2 FQNEAQ (reference sequence). The CDR3 region has the DNA TGTGCCAGCAGCTTAGACTTCGGCAAAAACATTCAGTACTTC. Encoded protein: CASSLDFGKNIQYF.

The chain links TRBV20-1 to TRBJ1-1; 9 bases map to TRBD1. This CDR3 is 13 amino acids long. Looked up from germline, CDR1 is DFQATT and CDR2 is SNEGSKA (reference sequence). Germline trimming cut 5 bases from V and 3 bases from J; bases unmatched to any gene: 4. In DNA form, the CDR3 reads TGCAGTGCTCTTTGGACAGGGGACACTGAAGCTTTCTTT. This gives the protein CSALWTGDTEAFF.

This clonotype was counted ten times or more. The gene calls are TRBV7-3 and TRBJ2-7; a weak D match, TRBD2 (6 bases). The CDR3 length is 13 residues. Germline CDR1 and CDR2: SGHTA and FQGTGA. V dropped 5 bases and J dropped 7 bases, with 15 bases sitting between them. The CDR3 coding sequence is TGTGCCAGCAGCCTAGGGACGGGGAGGGAGCAGTACTTC. Encoded protein: CASSLGTGREQYF.

Many counts were recorded for this clonotype. This chain joins TRBV2 and TRBJ2-3; 10 bases map to TRBD1. CDR1 SNHLY and CDR2 FYNNEI come from the germline V gene. The CDR3 runs to 14 residues. V trimming: 6 bases; J trimming: 3 bases; junction bases outside the gene matches: 3. This CDR3 is CASRMGQGTDTQYF. CDR3 coding DNA: TGTGCCAGCAGGATGGGACAGGGGACAGATACGCAGTATTTT.

This clonotype has at least ten counts. This chain connects TRBV12-3 or TRBV12-4 to TRBJ2-3; the match to TRBD2 covers 7 bases. This CDR3 region has 13 residues. Trimming cost V 7 bases and J 7 bases; bases outside gene matches: 8. The CDR3 DNA reads as TGTGCCAGCAATCGGGGGGTCCGGAATACGCAGTATTTT. Translating gives CASNRGVRNTQYF.

This clonotype was recorded many times. The V and J genes are TRBV19 and TRBJ2-5, with a weak D call TRBD1 (5 bases). V shed 4 bases and J shed 1 base, with 13 bases lying between them. CDR1 is LNHDA and CDR2 is SQIVND in the germline V gene (reference sequence). The length of the CDR3 is 15 residues. CDR3 coding DNA: TGTGCCAGTAGTAAGGCAAGGGGAACCCAAGAGACCCAGTACTTC. Its protein is CASSKARGTQETQYF. Using reference TRBV19 and TRBJ2-5 for the parts outside the CDR3, the full variable domain is DGGITQSPKYLFRKEGQNVTLSCEQNLNHDAMYWYRQDPGQGLRLIYYSQIVNDFQKGDIAEGYSVSREKKESFPLTVTSAQKNPTAFYLCASSKARGTQETQYFGPGTRLLVL.

A word on this clonotype: A read error may explain this, as a much larger clone is one base away. This chain uses TRBV25-1 with TRBJ2-4; maybe TRBD2 (5 bases). The germline V gene has CDR1 MGHDK and CDR2 SYGVNS. The CDR3 has 12 amino acids. V dropped 7 bases and J dropped 8 bases, with 12 bases sitting between them. The CDR3 bases are TGTGCCAGCAATCGAGGGTTGGACATTCAGTACTTC. Translating it yields CASNRGLDIQYF.

The sample holds many counts of this clonotype. The chain recombines TRBV27 with TRBJ2-6; 9 nucleotides align to TRBD1. The trim removed 3 bases at V and 0 bases at J, leaving 12 bases unmatched. Germline V gene sequence: CDR1 MNHEY, CDR2 SMNVEV (reference sequence). The CDR3 is made up of 20 amino acids. Here the CDR3 reads CASSFKPPGQGSSGANVLTF. For the CDR3, the DNA is TGTGCCAGCAGTTTCAAGCCTCCGGGACAGGGCTCCTCTGGGGCCAACGTCCTGACTTTC.

The V call is TRBV20-1, the J call TRBJ1-1; D remains ambiguous. Germline CDR1 DFQATT, CDR2 SNEGSKA (reference sequence). This CDR3 is built from 11 residues. Trimming took 8 bases from V and 1 from J, leaving 8 bases between them. As DNA, the CDR3 is TGCAGTCCCTGGGCGAACACTGAAGCTTTCTTT. It translates to CSPWANTEAFF.

There are many counts of this clonotype. At one boundary the junction diverges from the germline segment, which might be a read error. The rearrangement links TRBV20-1 to TRBJ2-5; 8 nucleotides agree with TRBD1. Per the germline V gene, CDR1 is DFQATT and CDR2 is SNEGSKA (reference sequence). This CDR3 contains 14 residues. The CDR3 loop is CSARVSGGGEAQYF. DNA for the CDR3: TGCAGTGCTAGGGTATCAGGGGGCGGAGAGGCCCAGTACTTC.